This passage covers 19 T cell receptor beta chains from one sample sequenced in a study of beta chain features in type 1 diabetes. Sequencing targeted expressed TCRB transcripts, as all isolated RNA had been reverse transcribed. The repertoire was sequenced with immunoSEQ multiplex PCR; TCRdb's copy has only in-frame clones and lacks some. Here the sample spans over 700,000 clones, roughly 17% being singletons. The sample taken for sequencing was naive CD4+ T cells from blood. These receptors came from a woman aged 18 to 35 in good health.

The chain links TRBV5-4 to TRBJ2-1, with D perhaps matching TRBD2 (6 bases). Germline CDR1 reads SGHNT; CDR2 reads YYREEE (reference sequence). CDR3 length: 11 amino acids. The V gene lost 10 bases and the J gene lost 5 bases, with 10 bases spanning the gap. The CDR3 DNA reads TGTGCCGGAGGGAGTAACAATGAGCAGTTCTTC. Translating gives CAGGSNNEQFF.

The V call is TRBV7-3, the J call TRBJ1-5, with 9 positions matching TRBD1. Germline lookup yields CDR1 SGHTA and CDR2 FQGTGA. CDR3 length: 13 residues. V was clipped by 10 bases and J by 0 bases; unmatched bases: 1. This CDR3 is CATQGASNQPQHF. In DNA, the CDR3 is TGTGCCACACAGGGGGCTAGCAATCAGCCCCAGCATTTT.

This clone turned up a few times. The V gene is TRBV4-1, the J gene TRBJ2-5, with 7 bases fitting TRBD2. The end of the DNA aligns better with TRBJ2-7, so the J call may be wrong. The CDR3 is 18 residues long. Germline-derived CDR1 and CDR2 are MGHRA and YSYEKL. CDR3 DNA: TGCGCCAGCAGCCAAGACTGGAGCTTTAGGGAGGGCCTGTACGAGCAGTACTTC. It yields the protein CASSQDWSFREGLYEQYF.

The chain recombines TRBV28 with TRBJ2-2, with TRBD2 as a possible D gene (5 bases). Germline CDR1 is MDHEN and CDR2 is SYDVKM. The germline V and J ends were trimmed by 2 bases and 6 bases, with 13 bases remaining between them. The CDR3 has 15 residues. The CDR3 bases are TGTGCCAGCAGTTTACGGGAAAATAAGGCCGGGGAGCTGTTTTTT. It encodes CASSLRENKAGELFF. The variable domain in full, with the rest retrieved from reference TRBV28 and TRBJ2-2, is DVKVTQSSRYLVKRTGEKVFLECVQDMDHENMFWYRQDPGLGLRLIYFSYDVKMKEKGDIPEGYSVSREKKERFSLILESASTNQTSMYLCASSLRENKAGELFFGEGSRLTVL.

A few counts support this clone. This sequence joins TRBV7-9 and TRBJ2-2; D call uncertain. The CDR3 length is 13 residues. The germline V gene has CDR1 SEHNR and CDR2 FQNEAQ (reference sequence). V lost 3 bases and J lost 0, with 2 bases in between. CDR3 in DNA: TGTGCCAGCAGCTTTGCGAACACCGGGGAGCTGTTTTTT. It yields the protein CASSFANTGELFF.

Points on this clone: A single base separates this from a much larger clone, so it may be a read error. The V and J genes are TRBV5-8 and TRBJ2-5; no reliable D call. The CDR3 runs 11 residues. The germline CDR1 and CDR2 sequences are SGHTS and YDEGEE. V lost 4 bases and J lost 5, with 6 bases in between. The CDR3 sequence is CASSPRETQYF. As DNA, the CDR3 is TGTGCCAGCAGCCCCCGGGAGACCCAGTACTTC.

This chain uses TRBV28 with TRBJ2-5, with D perhaps matching TRBD1 (5 bases). CDR3 size: 15 residues. The germline V gene has CDR1 MDHEN and CDR2 SYDVKM. The germline V and J ends were trimmed by 2 bases and 6 bases, with 16 bases remaining between them. CDR3 sequence reads: CASSLKGQGLQTQYF. The CDR3 DNA follows: TGTGCCAGCAGTTTAAAGGGGCAGGGTCTACAGACCCAGTACTTC.

This clone appeared a single time. The rearrangement uses TRBV10-3 and TRBJ1-1; TRBD1 is a possible D gene (5 bases). V was cut by 4 bases and J by 6 bases, with 12 bases left in between. Germline V lookup: CDR1 ENHRY, CDR2 SYGVKD. CDR3 length equals 13 residues. Written as DNA, the CDR3 is TGTGCCATCAGTGCGGGGGGAAACGCTGAAGCTTTCTTT. Translation: CAISAGGNAEAFF.

This clone was recorded a few times. The chain joins TRBV18 to TRBJ2-6; 8 bases are a match to TRBD1. Germline CDR1 KGHSH, CDR2 LQKENI. CDR3 size: 17 residues. With V trimmed by 4 bases and J by 0 bases, 5 bases remained unmatched. As DNA, the CDR3 is TGTGCCAGCTCACTCCCAGGGGGCGGCTCTGGGGCCAACGTCCTGACTTTC. The encoded protein is CASSLPGGGSGANVLTF. The full variable domain, in which reference TRBV18 and TRBJ2-6 provide the parts outside the CDR3, is NAGVMQNPRHLVRRRGQEARLRCSPMKGHSHVYWYRQLPEEGLKFMVYLQKENIIDESGMPKERFSAEFPKEGPSILRIQQVVRGDSAAYFCASSLPGGGSGANVLTFGAGSRLTVL.

The V and J genes are TRBV5-6 and TRBJ2-2; unclear D gene. This CDR3 is 14 amino acids long. The V end lost 4 bases, the J end lost 3 bases, and 10 bases lay between the germline ends. The germline V gene has CDR1 SGHDT and CDR2 YYEEEE. CDR3 amino acids: CASSQRSYTGELFF. CDR3 sequence (DNA): TGTGCCAGCAGCCAACGTTCATACACCGGGGAGCTGTTTTTT.

The rearrangement joins TRBV11-2 to TRBJ2-1; D is perhaps TRBD2 (6 bases). Germline lookup yields CDR1 SGHAT and CDR2 FQNNGV. V shed 3 bases and J shed 4 bases, with 10 bases lying between them. The CDR3 runs 14 residues. The CDR3 region has the DNA TGTGCCAGCAGCTTGATGGCGGGGTACAATGAGCAGTTCTTC. It yields the protein CASSLMAGYNEQFF. The complete variable domain, with remaining parts taken from reference TRBV11-2 and TRBJ2-1, reads EAGVAQSPRYKIIEKRQSVAFWCNPISGHATLYWYQQILGQGPKLLIQFQNNGVVDDSQLPKDRFSAERLKGVDSTLKIQPAKLEDSAVYLCASSLMAGYNEQFFGPGTRLTVL.

The rearrangement uses TRBV7-2 and TRBJ2-1, with D hard to call. The CDR3 is 15 residues long. Trimming took 4 bases from V and 2 from J, leaving 12 bases between them. Germline assignment: CDR1 SGHTA and CDR2 FQGNSA. DNA of the CDR3: TGTGCCAGCAGCTGGGCCGGCTACCCCTACAATGAGCAGTTCTTC. Translating it yields CASSWAGYPYNEQFF.

V usage is TRBV18 and J usage is TRBJ2-3; TRBD2 matches 10 bases. J gave up 0 bases and V 5 bases, and 8 bases lay outside the gene matches. There are 17 residues in the CDR3. In germline, CDR1 is KGHSH, CDR2 LQKENI. CDR3 amino acids: CASSSRTSGPSTDTQYF. The CDR3 nucleotides read TGTGCCAGCTCATCCCGGACTAGCGGCCCTAGCACAGATACGCAGTATTTT.

This clone has more than one count but fewer than ten. The chain carries TRBV6-6 and TRBJ1-1; D gene uncertain. This CDR3 is 14 amino acids long. Germline V gives CDR1 MNHNY, CDR2 SVGAGI (reference sequence). With 5 bases removed from V and 5 bases from J, the gap between germline ends came to 15 bases. The CDR3 region has the DNA TGTGCCAGCAGTGTGGGGAGGGCGAGGACTGAAGCTTTCTTT. Its translation: CASSVGRARTEAFF.

This clone was detected only a few times. This chain connects TRBV15 to TRBJ1-4; D might be TRBD1 (6 bases). Trimming shortened V by 5 bases and J by 5 bases, and 12 bases separated the two germline ends. CDR1 is LNHNV and CDR2 is YYDKDF in the germline V gene (reference sequence). There are 14 residues in the CDR3. CDR3 sequence reads: CATSGQMINEKLFF. The CDR3 nucleotides are TGTGCCACCAGCGGACAGATGATCAATGAAAAACTGTTTTTT.

The V and J genes are TRBV4-3 and TRBJ2-1; D is undetermined. Trimming took 1 base from V and 8 from J, leaving 6 bases between them. CDR3 length equals 12 residues. The germline gives CDR1 LGHNA, CDR2 YSLEER. The CDR3 region is CASSQVTYEQFF. The CDR3 DNA sequence: TGCGCCAGCAGCCAAGTCACGTATGAGCAGTTCTTC.

This clone was counted between two and nine times. This chain links TRBV7-2 with TRBJ1-3, with D tentatively TRBD1 (5 bases). Germline loops: CDR1 SGHTA, CDR2 FQGNSA. The CDR3 contains 15 residues. V was cut by 1 base and J by 0 bases, with 7 bases left in between. CDR3 in DNA: TGTGCCAGCAGCTTAGGGGGGGACTCTGGAAACACCATATATTTT. Amino acids: CASSLGGDSGNTIYF.

The chain uses TRBV7-6 and TRBJ2-7, with D possibly matching TRBD2 (6 bases). This CDR3 is 16 amino acids long. The germline CDR1 and CDR2 sequences are SGHVS and FNYEAQ. Trimming pared 1 base from V and 6 bases from J, leaving 19 bases between. Written as DNA, the CDR3 is TGTGCCAGCAGCTTAGTAGCTCAGGGAGGTAGGGGCGAGCAGTACTTC. This translates into CASSLVAQGGRGEQYF.

This clone showed up just a few times. The J gene is TRBJ2-5, the V gene TRBV15; D may match TRBD1 or TRBD2 (5 bases each). The V end was cut by 5 bases, the J end by 1 base, with 14 bases between. CDR1 is LNHNV, CDR2 YYDKDF, per germline (reference sequence). There are 15 residues in the CDR3. CDR3 sequence (DNA): TGTGCCACCAGCCCCGGCTGGGGGTCCCAAGAGACCCAGTACTTC. Amino acids: CATSPGWGSQETQYF. Variable domain in full (rest from reference TRBV15 and TRBJ2-5): DAMVIQNPRYQVTQFGKPVTLSCSQTLNHNVMYWYQQKSSQAPKLLFHYYDKDFNNEADTPDNFQSRRPNTSFCFLDIRSPGLGDTAMYLCATSPGWGSQETQYFGPGTRLLVL.